This T cell receptor (beta chain) emerged from a study of identical twins. V lost 5 bases to trimming and J lost 4 bases, with 14 bases between them. The CDR3 contains 15 residues. Germline loops: CDR1 SGHTA, CDR2 FQGNSA. Study-level points and caveats: With abundant cord blood beta clonotypes, insertions were fewer; memory repertoires showed no such pattern. Beta out-of-frame sequences showed weaker excess twin sharing. Zero-insertion analyses were open to partial confounding by invariant MAIT and iNKT cells.

Template switching supplied a universal primer site; unique molecular identifiers were carried on the cDNA. A single record per CDR3 protein comes from TCRdb applying MiXCR to the 5' RACE reads. The data hold about 690,000 distinct CDR3 sequences, with around 6% observed a single time. As regards this clonotype: Antigen specificity is unknown.

The chain employs TRBV7-2 and TRBJ2-2; tentative D call: TRBD2 (6 bases). Input material: naive T cells sorted from blood. This receptor was obtained from a young man in good health. In DNA, the CDR3 is TGTGCCAGCAGCCCGGGACGGGAGATCACCGGGGAGCTGTTTTTT. The encoded protein is CASSPGREITGELFF.